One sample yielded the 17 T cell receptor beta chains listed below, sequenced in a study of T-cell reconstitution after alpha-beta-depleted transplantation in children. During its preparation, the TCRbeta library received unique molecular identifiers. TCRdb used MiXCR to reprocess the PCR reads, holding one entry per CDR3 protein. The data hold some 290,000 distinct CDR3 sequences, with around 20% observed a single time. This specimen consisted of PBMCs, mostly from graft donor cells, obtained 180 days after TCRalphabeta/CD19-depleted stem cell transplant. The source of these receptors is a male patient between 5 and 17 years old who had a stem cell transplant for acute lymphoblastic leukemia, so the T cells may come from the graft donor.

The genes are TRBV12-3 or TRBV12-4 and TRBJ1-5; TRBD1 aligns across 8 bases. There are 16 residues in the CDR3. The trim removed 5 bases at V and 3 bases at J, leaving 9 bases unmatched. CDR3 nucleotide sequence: TGTGCCAGCAGTCCTGGTCGGGACAGGCTCAATCAGCCCCAGCATTTT. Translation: CASSPGRDRLNQPQHF.

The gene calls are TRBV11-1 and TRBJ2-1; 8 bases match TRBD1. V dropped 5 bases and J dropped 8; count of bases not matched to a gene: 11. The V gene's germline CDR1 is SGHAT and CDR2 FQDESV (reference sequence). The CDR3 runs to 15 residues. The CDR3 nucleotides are TGTGCCAGCAGCCCCGGGACAGGTAGGGACGATGAGCAGTTCTTC. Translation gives CASSPGTGRDDEQFF.

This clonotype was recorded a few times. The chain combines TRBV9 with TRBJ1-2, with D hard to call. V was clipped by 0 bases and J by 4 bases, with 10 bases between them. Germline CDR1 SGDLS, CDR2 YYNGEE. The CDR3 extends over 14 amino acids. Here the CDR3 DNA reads TGTGCCAGCAGCGTAGCTACAACATCCTATGGCTACACCTTC. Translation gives CASSVATTSYGYTF. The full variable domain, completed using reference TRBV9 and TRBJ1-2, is DSGVTQTPKHLITATGQRVTLRCSPRSGDLSVYWYQQSLDQGLQFLIQYYNGEERAKGNILERFSAQQFPDLHSELNLSSLELGDSALYFCASSVATTSYGYTFGSGTRLTVV.

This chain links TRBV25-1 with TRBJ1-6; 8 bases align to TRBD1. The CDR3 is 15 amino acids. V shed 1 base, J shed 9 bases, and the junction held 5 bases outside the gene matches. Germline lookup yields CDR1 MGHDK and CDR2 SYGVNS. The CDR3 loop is CASSELGQGASPLHF. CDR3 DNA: TGTGCCAGCAGTGAATTGGGTCAGGGGGCTTCACCCCTCCACTTT.

The CDR3 DNA follows: TGTGCCAGCAGCCGACTGCGTCCTAGCACAGATACGCAGTATTTT. Its protein is CASSRLRPSTDTQYF. The V gene is TRBV2, the J gene TRBJ2-3; D gene ambiguous. The V and J ends lost 6 bases and 0 bases respectively, with 13 bases between them. The CDR3 is 15 amino acids. Germline CDR1 and CDR2: SNHLY and FYNNEI.

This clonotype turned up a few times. The CDR3 sequence: CASSKGGLGSSGANVLTF. CDR3 nucleotide sequence: TGTGCCAGCAGCAAAGGAGGGCTAGGGTCTTCCGGGGCCAACGTCCTGACTTTC. The chain employs TRBV21-1 and TRBJ2-6; TRBD2, the table's D call, was not compared with the DNA. TRBV21-1 has pseudogene status. This CDR3 is 18 amino acids long.

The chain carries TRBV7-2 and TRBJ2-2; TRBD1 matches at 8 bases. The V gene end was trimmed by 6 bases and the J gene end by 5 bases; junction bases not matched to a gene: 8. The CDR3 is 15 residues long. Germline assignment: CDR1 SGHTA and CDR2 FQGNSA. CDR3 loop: CASRRTGSYTGELFF. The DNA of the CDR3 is TGTGCCAGCAGGAGGACAGGGAGTTATACCGGGGAGCTGTTTTTT.

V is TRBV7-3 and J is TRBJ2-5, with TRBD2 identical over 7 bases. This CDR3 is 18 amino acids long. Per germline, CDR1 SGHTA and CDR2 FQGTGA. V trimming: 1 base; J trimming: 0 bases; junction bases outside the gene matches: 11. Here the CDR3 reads CASSLRGGGGRYQETQYF. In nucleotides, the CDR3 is TGTGCCAGCAGCTTAAGGGGTGGCGGCGGGAGATACCAAGAGACCCAGTACTTC.

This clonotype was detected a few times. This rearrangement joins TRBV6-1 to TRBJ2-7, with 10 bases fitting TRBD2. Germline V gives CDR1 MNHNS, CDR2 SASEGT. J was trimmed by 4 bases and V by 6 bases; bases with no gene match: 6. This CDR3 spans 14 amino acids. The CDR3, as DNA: TGTGCCAGCAGCAAACCGGGACTAGCGTACGAGCAGTACTTC. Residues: CASSKPGLAYEQYF.

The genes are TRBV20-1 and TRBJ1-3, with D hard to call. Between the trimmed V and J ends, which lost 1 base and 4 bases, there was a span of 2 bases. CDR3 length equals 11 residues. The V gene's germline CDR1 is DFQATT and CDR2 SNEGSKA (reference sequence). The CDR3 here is CSARGGNTIYF. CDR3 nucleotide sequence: TGCAGTGCTAGAGGCGGAAACACCATATATTTT.

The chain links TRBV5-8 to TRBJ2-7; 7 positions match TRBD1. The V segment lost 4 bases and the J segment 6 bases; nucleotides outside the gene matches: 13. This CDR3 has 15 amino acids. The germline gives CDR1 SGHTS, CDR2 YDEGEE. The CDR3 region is CASSRGTASWGEQYF. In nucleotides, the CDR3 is TGTGCCAGCAGCCGTGGGACAGCCTCCTGGGGCGAGCAGTACTTC.

The CDR3 DNA is TGCAGTGCTAGGAGACTAGCGAACATTCAGTACTTC. As protein: CSARRLANIQYF. The chain is built from TRBV20-1 and TRBJ2-4; TRBD2 aligns across 8 bases. CDR1 DFQATT and CDR2 SNEGSKA come from the germline V gene (reference sequence). The CDR3 runs 12 residues. The trim removed 3 bases at V and 7 bases at J, leaving 2 bases unmatched.

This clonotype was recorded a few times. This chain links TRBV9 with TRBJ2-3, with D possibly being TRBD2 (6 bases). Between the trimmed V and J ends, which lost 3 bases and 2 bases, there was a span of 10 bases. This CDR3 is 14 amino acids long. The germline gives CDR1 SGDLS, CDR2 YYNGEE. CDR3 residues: CASSGGTFTDTQYF. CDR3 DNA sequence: TGTGCCAGCAGCGGCGGGACTTTCACAGATACGCAGTATTTT. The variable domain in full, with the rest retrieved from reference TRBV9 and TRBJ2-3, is DSGVTQTPKHLITATGQRVTLRCSPRSGDLSVYWYQQSLDQGLQFLIQYYNGEERAKGNILERFSAQQFPDLHSELNLSSLELGDSALYFCASSGGTFTDTQYFGPGTRLTVL.

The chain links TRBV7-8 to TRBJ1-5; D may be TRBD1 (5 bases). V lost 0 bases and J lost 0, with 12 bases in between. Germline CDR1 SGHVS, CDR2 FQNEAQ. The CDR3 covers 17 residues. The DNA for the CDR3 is TGTGCCAGCAGCTTAGCGCAGGGTTCTTATAGCAATCAGCCCCAGCATTTT. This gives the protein CASSLAQGSYSNQPQHF.

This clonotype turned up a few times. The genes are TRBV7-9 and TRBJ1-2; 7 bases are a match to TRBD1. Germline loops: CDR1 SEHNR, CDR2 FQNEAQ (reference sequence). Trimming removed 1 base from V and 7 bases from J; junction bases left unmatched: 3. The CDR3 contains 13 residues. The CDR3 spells CASSLEGAGGYTF. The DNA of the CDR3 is TGTGCCAGCAGCTTAGAGGGGGCTGGTGGCTACACCTTC.

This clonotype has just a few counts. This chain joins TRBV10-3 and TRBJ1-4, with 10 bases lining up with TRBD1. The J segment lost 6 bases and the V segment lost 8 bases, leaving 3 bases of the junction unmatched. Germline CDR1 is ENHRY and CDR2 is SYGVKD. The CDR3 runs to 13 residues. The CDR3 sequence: CAISGTGDEKLFF. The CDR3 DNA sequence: TGTGCCATCTCCGGGACAGGGGATGAAAAACTGTTTTTT.

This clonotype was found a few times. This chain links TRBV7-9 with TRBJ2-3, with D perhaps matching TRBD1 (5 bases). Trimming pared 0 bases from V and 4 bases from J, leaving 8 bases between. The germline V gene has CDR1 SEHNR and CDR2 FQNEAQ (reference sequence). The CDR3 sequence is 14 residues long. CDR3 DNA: TGTGCCAGCAGCTTAGCGGCAGGGTCAGATACGCAGTATTTT. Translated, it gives CASSLAAGSDTQYF.